Shown below are 21 T cell receptor beta chains from a single sample sequenced in a study of T cells in Graves' hyperthyroidism and ophthalmopathy. From RNA transcripts, TCR beta CDR3 regions were amplified. During a first-round RT-PCR of the TCR CDR3, the HTBI primer set was used. TCRdb used MiXCR to reprocess the multiplex PCR reads, holding one entry per CDR3 protein. The table has about 600,000 distinct CDR3 sequences, more than 13% seen once. Material: blood. Receptors were obtained from a woman between 18 and 30 years old with Graves' ophthalmopathy.

This clonotype has ten or more counts. The chain links TRBV11-2 to TRBJ2-3; 9 bases align to TRBD1. The CDR3 runs to 15 residues. The germline CDR1 and CDR2 sequences are SGHAT and FQNNGV. With 5 bases clipped from V and 5 bases from J, the junction kept 8 bases outside the gene matches. The CDR3 DNA follows: TGTGCCAGCAGCCCCGACAGGGGGGGAAGAGATACGCAGTATTTT. Its translation is CASSPDRGGRDTQYF. Looking up the rest from reference TRBV11-2 and TRBJ2-3 gives the full variable domain: EAGVAQSPRYKIIEKRQSVAFWCNPISGHATLYWYQQILGQGPKLLIQFQNNGVVDDSQLPKDRFSAERLKGVDSTLKIQPAKLEDSAVYLCASSPDRGGRDTQYFGPGTRLTVL.

The V gene is TRBV19, the J gene TRBJ1-6, with TRBD1 as a possible D gene (5 bases). Germline CDR1 LNHDA, CDR2 SQIVND (reference sequence). V was clipped by 7 bases and J by 4 bases, with 29 bases between them. This CDR3 is built from 20 residues. CDR3: CASTRKWAQAGEPYNSPLHF. The CDR3 DNA sequence: TGTGCCAGTACCCGAAAATGGGCACAGGCGGGGGAACCGTATAATTCACCCCTCCACTTT.

The chain links TRBV10-3 to TRBJ2-2; D uncertain. The germline V gene encodes CDR1 ENHRY and CDR2 SYGVKD. The CDR3 spans 16 residues. V was trimmed by 0 bases and J by 5 bases, leaving 13 bases between them. The CDR3 sequence is CAISESNKKATGELFF. CDR3 sequence (DNA): TGTGCCATCAGTGAGTCGAATAAAAAGGCGACCGGGGAGCTGTTTTTT.

The table lists this clonotype with a few counts. The V call is TRBV9, the J call TRBJ2-7; D gene uncertain. The V gene lost 0 bases and the J gene lost 3 bases, with 13 bases spanning the gap. There are 15 residues in the CDR3. From germline, CDR1 is SGDLS and CDR2 YYNGEE. CDR3 sequence reads: CASSVGATPNYEQYF. The CDR3 nucleotides read TGTGCCAGCAGCGTAGGAGCGACCCCTAACTACGAGCAGTACTTC.

The V gene is TRBV24-1, the J gene TRBJ2-3, with D maybe TRBD1 (6 bases). The ends were cut back, 7 bases at V and 6 bases at J, with 13 bases in the middle. This CDR3 comprises 13 residues. Germline V CDR1 and CDR2: KGHDR, SFDVKD. For the CDR3, the DNA is TGTGCCACCAGCCGAGGGGGAGAGGATACGCAGTATTTT. Translating it yields CATSRGGEDTQYF.

As regards this clonotype: Just one base apart from a much larger clone, this may be a read error. The V call is TRBV30, the J call TRBJ2-2; D not certain. The assigned J gene may be wrong: the sequence end matches TRBJ1-1 better. The CDR3 is 13 amino acids. CDR1 is GTSNPN, CDR2 SVGIG, per germline (reference sequence). The CDR3 is CALQVGGGTGAFF. CDR3 nucleotide sequence: TGTGCCTTGCAGGTTGGAGGTGGCACTGGAGCTTTCTTT.

V gene TRBV6-2 or TRBV6-3 combines with J gene TRBJ2-6, with TRBD1 matching over 8 bases. The CDR3 consists of 17 residues. The germline V gene encodes CDR1 MNHEY and CDR2 SVGEGT. V gave up 2 bases and J gave up 1 base; unmatched junction bases: 4. The CDR3 reads CASSYRTGWSGANVLTF. The DNA of the CDR3 is TGTGCCAGCAGTTACCGGACAGGGTGGTCTGGGGCCAACGTCCTGACTTTC.

The sample holds many counts of this clonotype. The chain carries TRBV7-9 and TRBJ1-2, with TRBD1 as a possible D gene (5 bases). This CDR3 region has 15 residues. The V gene lost 4 bases and the J gene lost 4 bases, with 16 bases spanning the gap. Germline assignment: CDR1 SEHNR and CDR2 FQNEAQ (reference sequence). The CDR3 region has the DNA TGTGCCAGCAGCTCACCGGGGACGTTTTTCTATGGCTACACCTTC. The encoded protein is CASSSPGTFFYGYTF. The full variable domain, completed using reference TRBV7-9 and TRBJ1-2, is DTGVSQNPRHKITKRGQNVTFRCDPISEHNRLYWYRQTLGQGPEFLTYFQNEAQLEKSRLLSDRFSAERPKGSFSTLEIQRTEQGDSAMYLCASSSPGTFFYGYTFGSGTRLTVV.

The V call is TRBV11-1, the J call TRBJ1-3; TRBD1 is a possible D gene (6 bases). The CDR3 loop spans 16 amino acids. Germline CDR1 reads SGHAT; CDR2 reads FQDESV (reference sequence). With 5 bases removed from V and 2 bases from J, the gap between germline ends came to 16 bases. The CDR3 spells CASSVSPRGAGNTIYF. DNA for the CDR3: TGTGCCAGCAGCGTTTCCCCCAGGGGCGCTGGAAACACCATATATTTT.

This clonotype appeared a few times. An end of the junction does not agree with germline; a read error may underlie this. The V call is TRBV7-7, the J call TRBJ2-1, with D perhaps TRBD1 or TRBD2 (5 bases each). In germline, CDR1 is SSHAT, CDR2 FNYEAQ (reference sequence). The CDR3 totals 19 residues. In nucleotides, the CDR3 is TGTGCTAGCAGCGGCGCGAAGGGCCTAAGGGGTAGGGTGTACAATGAGCAGTTCTTC. Translated, it gives CASSGAKGLRGRVYNEQFF.

The chain employs TRBV9 and TRBJ2-3, with 15 bases fitting TRBD2. Trimming at V came to 4 bases and at J to 4 bases, leaving 7 bases not matched to a gene. Per the germline V gene, CDR1 is SGDLS and CDR2 is YYNGEE. The CDR3 contains 17 residues. CDR3 residues: CASSTRGLAGGSDTQYF. Written as DNA, the CDR3 is TGTGCCAGCAGCACCAGAGGACTAGCGGGAGGGTCAGATACGCAGTATTTT.

The sample holds many counts of this clonotype. This chain links TRBV6-2 or TRBV6-3 with TRBJ2-1; D perhaps matches TRBD1 (6 bases). This CDR3 has 15 residues. V lost 4 bases, J lost 6 bases, and 16 bases lay in between. Per the germline V gene, CDR1 is MNHEY and CDR2 is SVGEGT. This chain's CDR3 is CASSFSRGDINEQFF. CDR3 nucleotides: TGTGCCAGCAGTTTCTCCAGGGGCGATATCAATGAGCAGTTCTTC.

Comment on this clonotype: Compared with germline, one end of the junction differs, possibly owing to a read error. J is TRBJ1-2 and V is TRBV6-1, with 7 nucleotides matching TRBD1. Germline V gene sequence: CDR1 MNHNS, CDR2 SASEGT. This CDR3 comprises 13 residues. DNA of the CDR3: TGTGCCAGCAGCGAAGACAGGGACTATGGCTACACCTTC. It specifies CASSEDRDYGYTF.

The genes are TRBV6-5 and TRBJ2-1; 11 bases are a match to TRBD2. The CDR3 has 14 residues. Per germline, CDR1 MNHEY and CDR2 SVGAGI. V shed 2 bases, J shed 9 bases, and the junction held 3 bases outside the gene matches. CDR3 in DNA: TGTGCCAGCAGTTACGGGACTAGCGGTACTGAGCAGTTCTTC. It translates to CASSYGTSGTEQFF.

This clonotype was counted between two and nine times. The final CDR3 position lacks the conserved phenylalanine or tryptophan, pointing to a likely read error. The chain joins TRBV28 to TRBJ1-5; 9 positions match TRBD1. V gave up 5 bases and J gave up 2 bases; unmatched junction bases: 7. The CDR3 is made up of 16 amino acids. Germline lookup yields CDR1 MDHEN and CDR2 SYDVKM. For the CDR3, the DNA is TGTGCCAGCAGTATATTAGGGACAGGGCGCAATCAGCCCCAGCATCTT. It encodes CASSILGTGRNQPQHL.

The chain links TRBV6-5 to TRBJ2-2; maybe TRBD2 (5 bases). Germline assignment: CDR1 MNHEY and CDR2 SVGAGI. Between the trimmed V and J ends, which lost 2 bases and 4 bases, there was a span of 8 bases. This CDR3 has 14 amino acids. CDR3 bases: TGTGCCAGCAGTTACGGGAGTTTCACCGGGGAGCTGTTTTTT. As protein: CASSYGSFTGELFF.

The rearrangement joins TRBV6-1 to TRBJ2-7, with 8 bases matching TRBD1. The germline CDR1 and CDR2 sequences are MNHNS and SASEGT. The CDR3 contains 14 residues. Trimming at V came to 10 bases and at J to 7 bases, leaving 15 bases not matched to a gene. The DNA for the CDR3 is TGTGCCACCGCCCCCGGGACAGGTGATAAGGAGCAGTACTTC. Translating gives CATAPGTGDKEQYF.

This clonotype was picked up many times. The chain has TRBV7-9 and TRBJ2-7, with D uncertain. Germline V gene lookup returns CDR1 SEHNR and CDR2 FQNEAQ (reference sequence). This CDR3 has 12 amino acids. V was cut by 5 bases and J by 6 bases, with 11 bases left in between. The CDR3, as DNA: TGTGCCAGCAGCCTGGGGTTTGTCGAGCAGTACTTC. It codes for CASSLGFVEQYF.

This clonotype was observed at least ten times. The chain recombines TRBV11-2 with TRBJ1-4; TRBD1 is a possible D gene (5 bases). The V end lost 5 bases, the J end lost 4 bases, and 14 bases lay between the germline ends. The V gene's germline CDR1 is SGHAT and CDR2 FQNNGV. The CDR3 totals 15 residues. CDR3 bases: TGTGCCAGCAGCCCAGCGGGACGGGTTAATGAAAAACTGTTTTTT. It is translated as CASSPAGRVNEKLFF.

The rearrangement joins TRBV4-1 to TRBJ2-3, with a tentative D call TRBD2 (6 bases). Germline CDR1 MGHRA, CDR2 YSYEKL. This CDR3 region has 20 residues. Trimming took 0 bases from V and 4 from J, leaving 26 bases between them. As DNA, the CDR3 is TGCGCCAGCAGCCAAGAGGCGGTCGCTGCGGGATTATTGGGGGCAGATACGCAGTATTTT. It yields the protein CASSQEAVAAGLLGADTQYF.

This clonotype was detected a few times. CDR3 bases: TGTGCCAGCAGTTTCGAGGGGTCAGATACGCAGTATTTT. Amino acids: CASSFEGSDTQYF. This chain joins TRBV12-3 or TRBV12-4 and TRBJ2-3; TRBD1 or TRBD2 may be the D gene (5 bases each). The CDR3 sequence is 13 residues long. Deletions cut 3 bases from V and 4 bases from J, with 8 bases between.